Sequencing of this TCR beta chain was carried out in a study of Ad26.COV2.S vaccination and SARS-CoV-2 variants (TCRdb year 2021). About the study as a whole: Vaccine-arm donors came from COV1001, a multicentre, randomized, double-blind, placebo-controlled phase I-IIa trial of Ad26.COV2.S in healthy adults. A total of some 30 samples were included in the TCR-sequenced set, comprising around 20 Ad26.COV2.S vaccine recipients, 5 placebo recipients and 8 SARS-CoV-2 convalescent individuals. Dosing of Ad26.COV2.S was intramuscular, at either 5x10^10 or 1x10^11 viral particles, delivered as one shot or as two shots spaced 56 days apart. Participants in the trial were split at random into five groups of five each, receiving low-dose or high-dose Ad26.COV2.S once or twice, or else placebo on both occasions. Throughout the experiments and outcome assessment, investigators stayed blinded to trial group allocation. Sequencing of the TCRbeta repertoire served to evaluate the specificity and breadth of SARS-CoV-2-reactive T cell receptors following Ad26.COV2.S vaccination. Broader findings and caveats from the paper: After vaccination, substantial breadth of spike-specific CD8+ and CD4+ T cell responses was reported. The study was not powered to compare responses between vaccine doses or regimens. Ad26.COV2.S recipients had higher spike-specific TCR breadth than placebo recipients (P = 0.0014). It was noted by the authors that total T cell responses may have been underestimated by the TCR breadth and depth analyses. Vaccine and placebo recipients had similar non-spike TCR breadth, a finding consistent with the vaccine containing only spike.

This specimen's treatment or condition label, interpreted: some 20 received Ad26.COV2.S at low or high dose, single or two shots; 5 received placebo; per-sample allocation not given. Repertoires of vaccine and placebo recipients were sequenced from samples collected on day 63 after the first injection. In Cohort 1b, more than 20 adults aged 18-55 years were enrolled at a single site in Boston, USA, between 29 July and 7 August 2020. Ad26.COV2.S was a replication-incompetent adenovirus type 26 vector that expressed a prefusion-stabilized SARS-CoV-2 spike protein derived from the original Wuhan strain. The immunoSEQ Assay was used to sequence TCRbeta CDR3 regions. After extraction, genomic DNA underwent amplification by bias-controlled multiplex PCR, followed by high-throughput sequencing. As for the authors' bioinformatics: To quantify the absolute abundance of each unique TCRbeta CDR3 region, sequences were collapsed and filtered. T cell fraction was estimated by normalization of TCRbeta template counts to usable DNA, with usable DNA being measured through amplification of reference genes present in all nucleated cells. Repertoire TCRs were annotated as SARS-CoV-2-specific when V gene, CDR3 amino acid sequence and J gene were exactly matched to a known reactive TCR set. The reference SARS-CoV-2 TCR set was obtained from MIRA and was filtered for enrichment in COVID-19-positive ImmuneCODE repertoires, whereby public or cross-reactive TCRs were removed. Based on the MIRA antigens, annotated TCRs were further analysed at the level of specific ORF or position within ORF. Breadth was defined as the number of annotated unique rearrangements divided by the total number of unique productive rearrangements, and depth was defined as the summed frequency of the annotated unique rearrangements. Two-sided Wilcoxon rank-sum tests were used to compare TCR breadth between groups. TCRdb mirrors the immuneACCESS table, restricted to in-frame sequences. Some clones are absent from its copies; in checked studies, under half trace to an unresolved V gene, and the reason for the others is unknown. D and trimming were read from the DNA, whereas the V and J calls and clone size are those reported in that table. The sample includes about 470,000 clones, with less than 95% observed a single time. Around 4.5% of the sample lies in the top ten.

Including the terminal cysteine and phenylalanine, the CDR3 comprises 13 residues. Left in the record is the CDR3 DNA by itself, 39 bases read in frame from the first base. CDR1 and CDR2 are read off the germline V gene as SGHRS and YFSETQ. V drops 3 bases and J drops 3 bases, leaving 7 bases in between. For this clone: It has no known antigen specificity. One base away there is no much larger clone; base qualities are not given.

The sequencing used peripheral blood, collected in a trial of Ad26.COV2.S vaccine versus placebo. The sequence links TRBV5-1 to TRBJ1-5, and the D gene may be TRBD1, 5 bases matching. The TCR comes from a person aged 18 to 59 who received the Ad26.COV2.S COVID-19 vaccine or a placebo. The base sequence is TGCGCCAGCAGCTCAGGGACCAATCAGCCCCAGCATTTT. Its coded protein is CASSSGTNQPQHF.